This TCR beta chain was retrieved from a study of T cell changes during pregnancy in multiple sclerosis. The assay was immunoSEQ multiplex PCR, and TCRdb's table has in-frame clones only and misses some. The sample records 73,000 or so clones, roughly 88% being singletons. This clone was seen once. The V and J ends lost 6 bases and 5 bases, in that order; junction bases with no gene match: 9. The germline V gene encodes CDR1 MNHEY and CDR2 SMNVEV (reference sequence). CDR3 length: 15 amino acids. This material consisted of peripheral blood, taken after pregnancy. The chain has TRBV27 and TRBJ1-1; TRBD1 matches at 10 bases. The receptor was isolated from a female donor in good health, enrolled as a control in a pregnancy study. The CDR3 sequence is CASSRQGAWWTEAFF. DNA of the CDR3: TGTGCCAGCAGCCGACAGGGGGCATGGTGGACTGAAGCTTTCTTT.